Listed below are T cell receptor beta chains from one sample, sequenced in a study of response to subunit inactivated influenza vaccine. TCRdb reanalysed the RT-PCR reads using MiXCR and keeps one entry per CDR3 protein. Of a few hundred thousand distinct CDR3 sequences listed, more than 7% were seen once; the top ten hold around 13%. Here the sequenced sample was PBMCs from blood, taken about 23 months after vaccination. These receptors were obtained from a man aged 50 to 69 who received an inactivated influenza vaccine. The CDR3 runs from the conserved cysteine through the conserved F or W. A D gene is named only where the DNA matches it firmly. Clone size, where shown, is once, few, many, or a class for clones that have expanded.

j_call	d_call	clone_size	v_call	cdr3_nt	cdr3_aa
TRBJ1-5	NA	NA	TRBV20-1	TGCAGTGCCCTCCTTCGGGGAGTAGGGGTTCAGCCCCAGCATTTT	CSALLRGVGVQPQHF
TRBJ1-1	NA	few	TRBV19	TGTGCCAGTCGAAGTCGTTCAGGGAACACTGAAGCTTTCTTT	CASRSRSGNTEAFF
TRBJ1-5	NA	NA	TRBV6-1	TGTGCCAGCAGTGAATCTGTCTACTGGGACAATCAGCCCCAGCATTTT	CASSESVYWDNQPQHF
TRBJ2-5	NA	NA	TRBV20-1	TGCAGTGCTCGATCCGGGACGGGCGAGACCCAGTACTTC	CSARSGTGETQYF
TRBJ2-1	NA	NA	TRBV24-1	TGTGCCACCTTGCTATCCGGGGGCAACAATGAGCAGTTCTTC	CATLLSGGNNEQFF
TRBJ1-3	NA	many	TRBV7-2	TGTGCCAGCAGCCCCGACAGAGTATCTGGAAACACCATATATTTT	CASSPDRVSGNTIYF
TRBJ2-7	TRBD2	few	TRBV5-1	TGCGCCAGCAGCCCGGGACTAGCGGGAGAGTCCGAGCAGTACTTC	CASSPGLAGESEQYF
TRBJ2-1	NA	NA	TRBV7-2	TGTGCCAGCAGCTTCAGGGGTGGTACCTACAATGAGCAGTTCTTC	CASSFRGGTYNEQFF
TRBJ2-7	TRBD2	few	TRBV20-1	TGCAGTGCCCCACCCCTAGCGGGAGTCCCCGAGCAGTACTTC	CSAPPLAGVPEQYF
TRBJ2-1	NA	many	TRBV5-1	TGCGCCAGCAGCTTGACCGGAGGCTCCTACAATGAGCAGTTCTTC	CASSLTGGSYNEQFF
TRBJ2-1	NA	NA	TRBV20-1	TGCAGTGCTAGAGGGTTGTGGGGCGGGTACAATGAGCAGTTCTTC	CSARGLWGGYNEQFF